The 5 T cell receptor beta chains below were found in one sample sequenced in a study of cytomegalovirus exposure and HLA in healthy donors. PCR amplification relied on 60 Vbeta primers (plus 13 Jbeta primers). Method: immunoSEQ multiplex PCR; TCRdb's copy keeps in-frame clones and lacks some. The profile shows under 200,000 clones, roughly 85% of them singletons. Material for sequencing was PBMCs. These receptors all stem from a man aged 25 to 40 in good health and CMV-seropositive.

CDR3 sequence reads: CASSQDERGDYYEQYV. For the CDR3, the DNA is TGCGCCAGCAGCCAAGATGAGCGGGGGGACTACTACGAGCAGTACGTC. V gene TRBV4-1 combines with J gene TRBJ2-7, with 9 bases identical to TRBD2. Germline-derived CDR1 and CDR2 are MGHRA and YSYEKL. This CDR3 has 16 amino acids. V shed 0 bases, J shed 3 bases, and the junction held 6 bases outside the gene matches.

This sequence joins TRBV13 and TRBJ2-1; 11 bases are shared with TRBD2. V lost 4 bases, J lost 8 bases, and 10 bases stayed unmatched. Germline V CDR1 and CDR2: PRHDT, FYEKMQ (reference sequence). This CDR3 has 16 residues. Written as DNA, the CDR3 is TGTGCCAGCAGCTCCTCTCCGGGACTAGCGGCTTATGAGCAGTTCTTC. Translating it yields CASSSSPGLAAYEQFF.

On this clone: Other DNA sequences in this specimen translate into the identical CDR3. This chain's CDR3 is CAWSPGLGEETQYF. In DNA, the CDR3 is TGTGCCTGGAGCCCCGGACTAGGCGAGGAGACCCAGTACTTC. The chain carries TRBV30 and TRBJ2-5, with 7 bases aligning to TRBD2. Germline CDR1 GTSNPN, CDR2 SVGIG (reference sequence). This CDR3 spans 14 amino acids. V shed 3 bases, J shed 5 bases, and the junction held 9 bases outside the gene matches.

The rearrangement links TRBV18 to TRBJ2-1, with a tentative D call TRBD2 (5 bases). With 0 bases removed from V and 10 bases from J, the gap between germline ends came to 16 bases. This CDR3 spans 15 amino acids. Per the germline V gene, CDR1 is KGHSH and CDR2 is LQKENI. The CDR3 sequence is CASSPPVGVGEEQFF. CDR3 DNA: TGTGCCAGCTCACCACCGGTGGGTGTGGGAGAGGAGCAGTTCTTC.

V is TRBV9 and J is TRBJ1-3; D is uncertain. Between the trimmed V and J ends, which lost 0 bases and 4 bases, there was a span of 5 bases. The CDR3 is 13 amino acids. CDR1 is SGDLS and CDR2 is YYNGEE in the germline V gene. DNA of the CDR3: TGTGCCAGCAGCGTAGTTCCGGGAAACACCATATATTTT. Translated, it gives CASSVVPGNTIYF.